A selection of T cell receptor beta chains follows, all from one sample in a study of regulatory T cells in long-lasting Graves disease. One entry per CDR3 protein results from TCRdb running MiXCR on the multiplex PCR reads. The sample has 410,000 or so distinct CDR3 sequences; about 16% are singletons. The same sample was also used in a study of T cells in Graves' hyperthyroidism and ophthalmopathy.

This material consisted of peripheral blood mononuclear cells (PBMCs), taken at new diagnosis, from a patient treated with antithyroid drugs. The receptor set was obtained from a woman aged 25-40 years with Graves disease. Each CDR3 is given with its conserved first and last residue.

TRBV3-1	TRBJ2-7	CASSRGTPLSYEQYF
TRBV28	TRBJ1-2	CASSLFPTLNYGYTF
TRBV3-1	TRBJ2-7	CASSQGRVGSYEQYF
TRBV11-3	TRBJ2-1	CASGDREHNEQFF
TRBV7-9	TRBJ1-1	CASSTSEAFF
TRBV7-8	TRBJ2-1	CASSLTSGSGNEQFF
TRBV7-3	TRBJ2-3	CASSQGADTQCF
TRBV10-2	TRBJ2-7	CASSDWGRGAYEQYF
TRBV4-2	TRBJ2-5	CASKGSGSGETQYF
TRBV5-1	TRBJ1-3	CASSPTESGDTIYF
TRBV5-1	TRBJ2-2	CASSLLGQSDYTNTGELFF